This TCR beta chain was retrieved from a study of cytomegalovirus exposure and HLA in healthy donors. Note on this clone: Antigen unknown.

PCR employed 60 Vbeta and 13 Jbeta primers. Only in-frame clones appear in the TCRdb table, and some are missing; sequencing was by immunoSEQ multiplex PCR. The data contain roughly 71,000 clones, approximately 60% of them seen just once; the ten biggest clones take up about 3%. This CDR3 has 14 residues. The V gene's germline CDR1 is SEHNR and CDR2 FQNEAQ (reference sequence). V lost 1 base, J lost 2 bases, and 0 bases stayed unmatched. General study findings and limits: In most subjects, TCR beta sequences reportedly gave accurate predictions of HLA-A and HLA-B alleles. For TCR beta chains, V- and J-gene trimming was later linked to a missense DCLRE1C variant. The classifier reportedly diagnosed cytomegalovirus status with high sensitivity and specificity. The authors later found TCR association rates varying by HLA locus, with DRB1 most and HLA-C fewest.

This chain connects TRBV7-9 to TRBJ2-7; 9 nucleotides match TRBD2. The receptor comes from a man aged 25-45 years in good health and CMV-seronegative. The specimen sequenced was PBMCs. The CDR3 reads CASSLGGGAYEQYF. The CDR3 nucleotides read TGTGCCAGCAGCTTAGGCGGGGGGGCCTACGAGCAGTACTTC. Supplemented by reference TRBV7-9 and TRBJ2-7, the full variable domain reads DTGVSQNPRHKITKRGQNVTFRCDPISEHNRLYWYRQTLGQGPEFLTYFQNEAQLEKSRLLSDRFSAERPKGSFSTLEIQRTEQGDSAMYLCASSLGGGAYEQYFGPGTRLTVT.